The text below deals with one T cell receptor beta chain. The germline gives CDR1 DFQATT, CDR2 SNEGSKA (reference sequence). V gave up 3 bases and J gave up 6 bases; unmatched junction bases: 2. This CDR3 comprises 12 residues. The sample is drawn from a study of early T cells in non-severe SARS-CoV-2 infection. Study overall: From unsorted whole blood, bulk RNA was sequenced, and the chains remained unpaired.

Individual cDNA molecules received unique molecular identifiers. Each CDR3 protein is one row after TCRdb ran MiXCR on the 5' RACE reads. The data show approximately 85,000 distinct CDR3 sequences, with approximately 13% seen just once and less than 8.5% held by the top ten. This sequence was found in an adult who was a healthcare worker with PCR-confirmed SARS-CoV-2 infection or an uninfected control (not recorded which). Specimen: whole blood. The V gene is TRBV20-1, the J gene TRBJ2-1, with 7 bases fitting TRBD1. As DNA, the CDR3 is TGCAGTGCTAGTAGGACAGGCAATGAGCAGTTCTTC. Translation: CSASRTGNEQFF.